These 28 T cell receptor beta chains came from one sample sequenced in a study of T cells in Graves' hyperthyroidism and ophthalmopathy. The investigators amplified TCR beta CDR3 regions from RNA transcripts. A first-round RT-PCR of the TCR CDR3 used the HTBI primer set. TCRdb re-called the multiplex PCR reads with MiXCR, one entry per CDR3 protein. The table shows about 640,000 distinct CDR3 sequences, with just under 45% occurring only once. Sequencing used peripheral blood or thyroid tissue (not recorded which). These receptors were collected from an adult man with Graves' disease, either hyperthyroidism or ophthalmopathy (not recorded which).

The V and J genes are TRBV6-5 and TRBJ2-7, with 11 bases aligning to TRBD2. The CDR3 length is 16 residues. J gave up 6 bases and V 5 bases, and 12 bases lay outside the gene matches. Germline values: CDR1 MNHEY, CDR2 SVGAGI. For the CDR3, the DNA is TGTGCCAGCAGTCCGGGGCTAGCGGGAGGTCTAGGCGAGCAGTACTTC. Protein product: CASSPGLAGGLGEQYF.

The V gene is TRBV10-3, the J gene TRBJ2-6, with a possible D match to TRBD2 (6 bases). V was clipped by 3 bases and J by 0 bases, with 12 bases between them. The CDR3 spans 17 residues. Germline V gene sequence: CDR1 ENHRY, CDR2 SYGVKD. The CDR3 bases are TGTGCCATCAGTGAAATTGGGGGGAACTCTGGGGCCAACGTCCTGACTTTC. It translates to CAISEIGGNSGANVLTF.

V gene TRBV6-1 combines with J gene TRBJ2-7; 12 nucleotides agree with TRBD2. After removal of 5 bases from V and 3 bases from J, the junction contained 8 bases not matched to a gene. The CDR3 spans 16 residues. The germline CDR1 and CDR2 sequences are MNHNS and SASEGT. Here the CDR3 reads CASSYLRLAGDYEQYF. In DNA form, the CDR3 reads TGTGCCAGCAGTTATCTCAGACTAGCGGGAGACTACGAGCAGTACTTC.

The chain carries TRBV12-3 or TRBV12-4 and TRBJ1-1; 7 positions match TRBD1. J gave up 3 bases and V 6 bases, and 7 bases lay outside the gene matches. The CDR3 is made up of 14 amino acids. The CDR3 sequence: CASRHRGGYTEAFF. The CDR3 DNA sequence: TGTGCCAGCAGGCACAGGGGTGGCTACACTGAAGCTTTCTTT.

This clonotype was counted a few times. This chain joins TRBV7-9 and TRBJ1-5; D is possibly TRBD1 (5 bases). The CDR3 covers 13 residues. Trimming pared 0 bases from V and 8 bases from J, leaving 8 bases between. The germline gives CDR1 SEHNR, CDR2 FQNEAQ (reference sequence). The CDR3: CASSLAWGEPQHF. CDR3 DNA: TGTGCCAGCAGCTTAGCGTGGGGGGAGCCCCAGCATTTT.

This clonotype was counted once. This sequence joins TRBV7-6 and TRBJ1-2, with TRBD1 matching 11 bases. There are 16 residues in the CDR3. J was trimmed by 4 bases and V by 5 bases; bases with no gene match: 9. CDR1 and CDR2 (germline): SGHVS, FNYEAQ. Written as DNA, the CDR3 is TGTGCCAGCAGCCTAGGACAGGGGGCCGGAGGCTATGGCTACACCTTC. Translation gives CASSLGQGAGGYGYTF.

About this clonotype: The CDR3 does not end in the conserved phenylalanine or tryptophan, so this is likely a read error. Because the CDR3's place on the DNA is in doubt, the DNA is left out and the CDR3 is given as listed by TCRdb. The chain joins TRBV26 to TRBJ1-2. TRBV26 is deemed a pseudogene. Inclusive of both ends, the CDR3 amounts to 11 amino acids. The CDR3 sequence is CASSLSYGYTC.

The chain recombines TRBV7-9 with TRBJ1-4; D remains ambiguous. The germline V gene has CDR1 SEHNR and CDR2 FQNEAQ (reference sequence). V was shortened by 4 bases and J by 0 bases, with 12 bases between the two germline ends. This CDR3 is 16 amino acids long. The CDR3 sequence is CASSSSSTATNEKLFF. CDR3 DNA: TGTGCCAGCAGCTCTTCCTCGACGGCAACTAATGAAAAACTGTTTTTT.

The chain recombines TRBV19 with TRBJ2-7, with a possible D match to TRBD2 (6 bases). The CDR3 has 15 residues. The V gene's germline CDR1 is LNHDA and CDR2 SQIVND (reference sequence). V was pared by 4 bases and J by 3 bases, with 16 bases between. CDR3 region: CASSRAAGPYYEQYF. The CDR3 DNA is TGTGCCAGTAGTAGAGCAGCGGGTCCTTACTACGAGCAGTACTTC.

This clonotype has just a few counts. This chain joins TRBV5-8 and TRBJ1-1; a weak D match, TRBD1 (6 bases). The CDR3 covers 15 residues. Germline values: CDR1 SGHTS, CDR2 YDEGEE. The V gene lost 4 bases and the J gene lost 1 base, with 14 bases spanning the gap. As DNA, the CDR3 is TGTGCCAGCAGCACCCCGCTGGGGGCGAACACTGAAGCTTTCTTT. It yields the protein CASSTPLGANTEAFF.

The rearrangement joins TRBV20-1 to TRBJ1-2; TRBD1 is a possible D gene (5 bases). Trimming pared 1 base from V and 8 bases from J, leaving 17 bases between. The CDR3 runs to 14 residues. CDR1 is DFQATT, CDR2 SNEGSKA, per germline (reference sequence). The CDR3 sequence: CSARVPGAIYGYTF. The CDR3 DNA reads TGCAGTGCTAGAGTACCCGGGGCCATCTACGGCTACACCTTC.

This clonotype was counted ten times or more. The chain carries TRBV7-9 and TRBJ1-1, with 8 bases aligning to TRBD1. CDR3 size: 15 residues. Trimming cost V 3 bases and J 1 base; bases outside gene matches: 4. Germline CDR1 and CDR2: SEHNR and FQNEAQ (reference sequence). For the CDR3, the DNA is TGTGCCAGCAGCTTGGCACAGGGGGGGAACACTGAAGCTTTCTTT. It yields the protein CASSLAQGGNTEAFF. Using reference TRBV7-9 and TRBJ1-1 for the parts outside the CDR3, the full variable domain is DTGVSQNPRHKITKRGQNVTFRCDPISEHNRLYWYRQTLGQGPEFLTYFQNEAQLEKSRLLSDRFSAERPKGSFSTLEIQRTEQGDSAMYLCASSLAQGGNTEAFFGQGTRLTVV.

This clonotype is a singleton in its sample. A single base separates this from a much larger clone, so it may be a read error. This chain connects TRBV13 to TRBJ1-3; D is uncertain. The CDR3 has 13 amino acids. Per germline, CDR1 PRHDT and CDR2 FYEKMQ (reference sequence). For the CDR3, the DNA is TGTGTCAGCAGCACACGCAACCGAAACACCATATATTTT. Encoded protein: CVSSTRNRNTIYF.

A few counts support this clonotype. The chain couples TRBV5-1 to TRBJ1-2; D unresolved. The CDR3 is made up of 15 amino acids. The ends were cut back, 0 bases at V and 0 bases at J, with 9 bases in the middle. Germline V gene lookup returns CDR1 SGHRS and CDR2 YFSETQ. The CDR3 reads CASSLEAETNYGYTF. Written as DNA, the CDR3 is TGCGCCAGCAGCTTGGAGGCGGAAACTAACTATGGCTACACCTTC.

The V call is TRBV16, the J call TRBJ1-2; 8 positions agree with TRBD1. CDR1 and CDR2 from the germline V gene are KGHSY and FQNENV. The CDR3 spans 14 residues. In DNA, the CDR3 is TGTGCTAGAGCCACGGGACAGGTAGACGGTGGCTACACCTTC. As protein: CARATGQVDGGYTF.

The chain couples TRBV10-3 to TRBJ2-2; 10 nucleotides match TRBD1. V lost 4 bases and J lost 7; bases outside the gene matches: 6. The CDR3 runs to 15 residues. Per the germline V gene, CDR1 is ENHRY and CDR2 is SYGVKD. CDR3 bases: TGTGCCATCAGTGTTGACAGGGGGCGAAGCGGGGAGCTGTTTTTT. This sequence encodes CAISVDRGRSGELFF.

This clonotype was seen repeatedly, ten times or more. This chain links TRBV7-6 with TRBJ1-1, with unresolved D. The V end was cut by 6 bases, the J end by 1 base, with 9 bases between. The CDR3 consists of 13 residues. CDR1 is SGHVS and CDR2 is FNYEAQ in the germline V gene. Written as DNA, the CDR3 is TGTGCCAGCAGGTCTGGTAGGAACACTGAAGCTTTCTTT. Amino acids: CASRSGRNTEAFF.

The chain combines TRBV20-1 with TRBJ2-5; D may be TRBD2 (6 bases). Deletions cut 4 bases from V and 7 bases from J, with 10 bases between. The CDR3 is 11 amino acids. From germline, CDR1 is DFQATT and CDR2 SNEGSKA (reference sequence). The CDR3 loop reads CSATDGGTQYF. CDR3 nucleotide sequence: TGCAGTGCTACCGACGGGGGGACCCAGTACTTC.

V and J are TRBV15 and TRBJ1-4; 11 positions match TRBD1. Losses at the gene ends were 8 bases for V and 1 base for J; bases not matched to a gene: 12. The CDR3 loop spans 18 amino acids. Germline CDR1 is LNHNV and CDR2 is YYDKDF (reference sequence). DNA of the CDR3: TGTGCCACCGGCTCATACCGGGACAGGGGGGAAACTAATGAAAAACTGTTTTTT. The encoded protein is CATGSYRDRGETNEKLFF.

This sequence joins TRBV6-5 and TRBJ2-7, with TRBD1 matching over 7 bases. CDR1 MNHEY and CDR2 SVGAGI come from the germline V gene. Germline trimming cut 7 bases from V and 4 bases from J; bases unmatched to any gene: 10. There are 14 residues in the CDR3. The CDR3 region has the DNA TGTGCCAGCACTTCCCCGACAGGGACATACGAGCAGTACTTC. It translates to CASTSPTGTYEQYF.

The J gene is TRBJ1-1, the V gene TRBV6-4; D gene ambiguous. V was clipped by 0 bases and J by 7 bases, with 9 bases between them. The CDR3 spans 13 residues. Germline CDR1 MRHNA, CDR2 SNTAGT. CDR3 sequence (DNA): TGTGCCAGCAGTGACTCCGGGTGCGGTGAAGCTTTCTTT. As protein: CASSDSGCGEAFF.

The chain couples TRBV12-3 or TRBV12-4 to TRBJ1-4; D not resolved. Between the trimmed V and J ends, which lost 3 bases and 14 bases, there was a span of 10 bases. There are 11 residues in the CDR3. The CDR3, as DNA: TGTGCCAGCAGTTTGTCAATGGTCCTGTTTTTT. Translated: CASSLSMVLFF.

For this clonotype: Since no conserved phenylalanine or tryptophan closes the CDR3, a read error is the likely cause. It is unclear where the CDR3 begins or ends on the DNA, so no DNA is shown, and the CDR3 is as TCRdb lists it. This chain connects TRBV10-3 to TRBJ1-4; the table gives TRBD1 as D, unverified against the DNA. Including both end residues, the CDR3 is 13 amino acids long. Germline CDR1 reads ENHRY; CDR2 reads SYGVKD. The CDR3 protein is CAISESSGTGANY.

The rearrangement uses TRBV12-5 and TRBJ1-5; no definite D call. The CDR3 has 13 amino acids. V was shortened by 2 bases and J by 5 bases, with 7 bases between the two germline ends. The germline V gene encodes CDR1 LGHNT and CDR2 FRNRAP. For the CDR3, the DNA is TGTGCTAGTGGTTTGACCCAATATCAGCCCCAGCATTTT. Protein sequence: CASGLTQYQPQHF.

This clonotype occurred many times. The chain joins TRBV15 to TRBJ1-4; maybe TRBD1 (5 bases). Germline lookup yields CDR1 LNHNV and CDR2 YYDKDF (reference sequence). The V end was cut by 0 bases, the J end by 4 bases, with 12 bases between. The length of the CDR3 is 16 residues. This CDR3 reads CATSRDSGRSNEKLFF. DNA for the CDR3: TGTGCCACCAGCAGAGATTCGGGGCGGAGTAATGAAAAACTGTTTTTT. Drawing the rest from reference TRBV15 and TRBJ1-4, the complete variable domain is DAMVIQNPRYQVTQFGKPVTLSCSQTLNHNVMYWYQQKSSQAPKLLFHYYDKDFNNEADTPDNFQSRRPNTSFCFLDIRSPGLGDTAMYLCATSRDSGRSNEKLFFGSGTQLSVL.

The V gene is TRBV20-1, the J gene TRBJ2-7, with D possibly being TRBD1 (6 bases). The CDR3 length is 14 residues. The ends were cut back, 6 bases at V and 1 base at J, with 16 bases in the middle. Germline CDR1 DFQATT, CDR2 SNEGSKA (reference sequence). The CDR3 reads CSAAQGSLSYEQYF. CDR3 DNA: TGCAGTGCCGCACAGGGATCCCTTTCCTACGAGCAGTACTTC.

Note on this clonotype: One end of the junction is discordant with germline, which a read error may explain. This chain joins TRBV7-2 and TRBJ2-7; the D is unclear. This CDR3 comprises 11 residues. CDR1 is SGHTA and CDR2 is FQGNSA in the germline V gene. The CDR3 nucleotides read TGCAGCGCCCTCCGGGCCGCCCGGCAGTACTTC. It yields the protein CSALRAARQYF.

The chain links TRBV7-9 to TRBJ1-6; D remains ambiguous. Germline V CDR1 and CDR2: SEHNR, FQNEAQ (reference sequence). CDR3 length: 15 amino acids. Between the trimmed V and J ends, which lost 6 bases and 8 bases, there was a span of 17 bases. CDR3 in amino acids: CASSIQRSLYSPLHF. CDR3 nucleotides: TGTGCCAGCAGTATCCAGAGAAGTCTTTATTCACCCCTCCACTTT.